Sequencing of this T cell receptor (beta chain) was carried out in a study of cytomegalovirus exposure and HLA in healthy donors. V was trimmed by 2 bases and J by 7 bases, leaving 12 bases between them. The length of the CDR3 is 14 residues. Germline V gene sequence: CDR1 MNHEY, CDR2 SMNVEV (reference sequence). PCR amplification relied on 60 Vbeta primers (plus 13 Jbeta primers). Generated by immunoSEQ multiplex PCR, the TCRdb table keeps only in-frame clones and is missing some. The data contain around 68,000 clones, roughly 75% of them singletons. In regard to this clone: The antigen is not known.

Overall study findings and caveats: Most subjects had HLA-A and HLA-B alleles reportedly predicted accurately by TCR beta sequences.

The origin of this receptor is a woman in her twenties or thirties in good health and CMV-seropositive. The rearrangement uses TRBV27 and TRBJ2-1; D is uncertain. Material for sequencing was PBMCs. The CDR3 here is CASSLETTLNEQFF. The CDR3 nucleotides read TGTGCCAGCAGTTTAGAGACGACTTTGAATGAGCAGTTCTTC.